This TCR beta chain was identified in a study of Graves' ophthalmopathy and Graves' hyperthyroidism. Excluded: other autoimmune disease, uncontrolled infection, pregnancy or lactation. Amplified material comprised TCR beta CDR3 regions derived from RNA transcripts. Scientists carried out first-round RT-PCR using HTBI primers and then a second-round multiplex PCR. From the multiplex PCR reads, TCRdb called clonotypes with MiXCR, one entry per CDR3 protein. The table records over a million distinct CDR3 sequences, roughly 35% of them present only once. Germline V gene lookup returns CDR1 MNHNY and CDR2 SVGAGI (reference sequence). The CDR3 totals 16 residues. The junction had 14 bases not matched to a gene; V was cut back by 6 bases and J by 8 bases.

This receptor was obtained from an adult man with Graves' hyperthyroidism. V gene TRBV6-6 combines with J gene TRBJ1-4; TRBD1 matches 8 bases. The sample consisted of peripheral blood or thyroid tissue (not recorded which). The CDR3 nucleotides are TGTGCCAGCAGCATAGATCCCCGGACAGGGAGGGAAAAACTGTTTTTT. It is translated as CASSIDPRTGREKLFF.